This TCR beta chain appears in the sequencing data of a study of CD8+ T cells in alopecia areata. Study at large: Treated patients were given 5 to 10 mg oral tofacitinib twice daily.

Treatment meaning: oral pan-JAK inhibitor, 5-10 mg twice daily. In each case, RNA was isolated and then reverse transcribed into cDNA as the sequencing template. The protocol was immunoSEQ multiplex PCR, while the TCRdb copy is restricted to in-frame clones and leaves out a portion. The data contain 150,000 to 250,000 clones, 58% of them singletons. Notes on the study in general: Scalp sequencing also captures normal skin's resident alphabeta T cells.

Germline V gene data show CDR1 as SEHNR and CDR2 as FQNEAQ (reference sequence). This CDR3 comprises 17 residues. Trimming stripped 2 bases from V and 1 base from J, with 15 bases between. This clone occurred a few times. What it recognizes is unknown. The TCR was taken from a human donor with alopecia areata. The starting material was CD4+ T cells sorted from blood, obtained at week 24, from a patient treated with tofacitinib. The rearrangement joins TRBV7-9 to TRBJ2-1; D not resolved. The CDR3 is CASSLFSVAKSYNEQFF. CDR3 in DNA: TGTGCCAGCAGCTTATTTTCTGTCGCGAAGTCCTACAATGAGCAGTTCTTC. The full variable domain, in which reference TRBV7-9 and TRBJ2-1 provide the parts outside the CDR3, is DTGVSQNPRHKITKRGQNVTFRCDPISEHNRLYWYRQTLGQGPEFLTYFQNEAQLEKSRLLSDRFSAERPKGSFSTLEIQRTEQGDSAMYLCASSLFSVAKSYNEQFFGPGTRLTVL.